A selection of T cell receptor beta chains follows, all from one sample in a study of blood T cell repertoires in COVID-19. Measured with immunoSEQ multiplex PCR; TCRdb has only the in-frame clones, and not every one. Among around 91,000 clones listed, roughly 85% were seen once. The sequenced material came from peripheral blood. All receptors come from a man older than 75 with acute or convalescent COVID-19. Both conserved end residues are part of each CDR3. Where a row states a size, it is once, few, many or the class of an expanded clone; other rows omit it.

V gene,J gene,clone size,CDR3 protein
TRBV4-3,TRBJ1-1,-,CASSQQDRTNTEAFF
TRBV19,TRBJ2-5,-,CASSGTGGLETQYF
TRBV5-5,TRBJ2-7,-,CASSPTRDEQYF
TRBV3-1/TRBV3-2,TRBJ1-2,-,CASSQDRAGVPLCYGYTF
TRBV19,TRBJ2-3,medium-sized,CASSTTGTFNTDTQYF
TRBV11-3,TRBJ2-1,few,CASSLAGTGLYNEQFF
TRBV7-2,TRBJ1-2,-,CASSSYRGQGYTF
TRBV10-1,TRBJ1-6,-,CASAPGDNSPLHF
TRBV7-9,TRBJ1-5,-,CASSPSQGGSQPQHF
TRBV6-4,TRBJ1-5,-,CASLAPPWTGLSSNQPQHF
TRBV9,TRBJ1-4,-,CASSVGGFNEKLFF
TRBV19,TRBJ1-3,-,CASSPLTGDSGNTIYF
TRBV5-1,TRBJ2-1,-,CASSFPRTGENEQFF
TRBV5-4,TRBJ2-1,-,CASSLGGLYNEQFF
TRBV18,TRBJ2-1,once,CASSPARGGTSGSNEQFF
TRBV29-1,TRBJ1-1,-,CSAGQGVTEAFF
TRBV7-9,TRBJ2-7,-,CASSLAPLASSYEQYF
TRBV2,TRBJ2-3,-,CASSPGASTDTQYF
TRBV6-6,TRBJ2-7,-,CASSYASYEQYF
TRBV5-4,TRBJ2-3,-,CASSRTSGRAGDTQYF
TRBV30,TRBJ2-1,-,CAWTPRGTGEQFF
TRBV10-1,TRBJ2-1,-,CASRPSGVANEQFF
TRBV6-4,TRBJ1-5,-,CASSPTDTHYSNQPQHF
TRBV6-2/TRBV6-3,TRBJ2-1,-,CASSYVQGSGSSYNEQFF
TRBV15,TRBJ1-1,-,CATSREYPPTGVRF
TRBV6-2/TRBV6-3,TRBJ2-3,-,CASSSGLAGVDTQYF
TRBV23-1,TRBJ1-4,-,CASMGGVNEKLFF
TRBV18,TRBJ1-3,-,CASSPGGFSGNTIYF
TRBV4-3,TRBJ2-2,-,CASSTGSRVGTGELFF
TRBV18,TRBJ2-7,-,CASSPTFRDSPSYEQYF
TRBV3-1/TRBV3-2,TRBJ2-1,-,CASSPGQEREIIYNEQFF
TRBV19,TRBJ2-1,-,CASSIIPTVYNEQFF
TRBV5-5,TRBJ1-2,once,CASSTRDILNYGYTF
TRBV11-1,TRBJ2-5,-,CASSAQETQYF
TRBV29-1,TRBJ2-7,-,CSGYSGRAPYEQYF
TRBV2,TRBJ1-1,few,CASREQGGTEAFF
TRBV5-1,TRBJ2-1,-,CASSFVYNEQFF
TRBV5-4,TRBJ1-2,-,CASSLQGGLNMGYTF
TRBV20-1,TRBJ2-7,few,CSASVPGRHEQYF
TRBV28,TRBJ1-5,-,CASSGAGYQPQHF
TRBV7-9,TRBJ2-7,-,CASSEQGASYEQYF
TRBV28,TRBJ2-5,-,CASSLRETQYF
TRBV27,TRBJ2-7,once,CASSLFRGTYEQYF
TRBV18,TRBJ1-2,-,CASSPPQAYGYTF
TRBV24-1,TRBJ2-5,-,CATSEDRSPQETQYF
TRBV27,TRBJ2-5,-,CASSYLLAGGLNQETQYF
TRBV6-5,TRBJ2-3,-,CASSYLQGTDTQYF
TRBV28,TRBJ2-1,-,CASSTQEAGGWNEQFF
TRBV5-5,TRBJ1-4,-,CASSQGAGPNEKLFF
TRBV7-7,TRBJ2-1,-,CASSMFSGTYNEQFF
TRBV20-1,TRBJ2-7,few,CSARTDSEQYF
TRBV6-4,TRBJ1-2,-,CASSDKNRGIGGYTF
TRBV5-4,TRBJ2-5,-,CASSLPRQLRETQYF
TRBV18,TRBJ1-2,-,CASSPRTGGGNGYTF
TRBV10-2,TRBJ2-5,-,CASNSGTSGNQETQYF
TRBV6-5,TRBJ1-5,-,CASSERTGARQPQHF
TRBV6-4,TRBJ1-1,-,CASSDTGTGNTEAFF
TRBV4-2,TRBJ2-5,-,CASSQDSRETQYF
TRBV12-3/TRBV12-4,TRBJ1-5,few,CASSLGLLKLMNF
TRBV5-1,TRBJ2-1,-,CASSLERPYNEQFF